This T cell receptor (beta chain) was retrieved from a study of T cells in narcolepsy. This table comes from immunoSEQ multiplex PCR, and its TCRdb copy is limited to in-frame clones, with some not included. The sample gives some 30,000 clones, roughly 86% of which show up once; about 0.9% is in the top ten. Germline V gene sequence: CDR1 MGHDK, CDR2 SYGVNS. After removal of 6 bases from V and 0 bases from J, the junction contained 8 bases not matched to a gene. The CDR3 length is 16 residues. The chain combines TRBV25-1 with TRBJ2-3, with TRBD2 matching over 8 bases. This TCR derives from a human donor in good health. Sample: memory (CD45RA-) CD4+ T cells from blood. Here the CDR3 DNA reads TGTGCCAGCAGCGGAGCGGGAGACCATAGCACAGATACGCAGTATTTT. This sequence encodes CASSGAGDHSTDTQYF.